This TCR beta chain came from a study of CD8 T cells in Susac syndrome. Fulfillment of recently defined diagnostic criteria for definite or probable disease was shown by the patients with Susac syndrome. RNA was extracted with the RNeasy kit, and a quantity of about 0.45 to 1 ug was reverse transcribed using random hexamers. In TCRdb, the immunoSEQ multiplex PCR reads were re-called with MiXCR into one record per CDR3 protein. The data contain under 200,000 distinct CDR3 sequences, around nine tenths of them singletons. CDR1 and CDR2 from the germline V gene are SNHLY and FYNNEI. The CDR3 loop spans 16 amino acids. V lost 4 bases, J lost 2 bases, and 9 bases stayed unmatched.

The specimen sequenced was CD4+ T cells from PBMCs. This receptor was identified in a human donor with Susac syndrome. The V gene is TRBV2, the J gene TRBJ2-5; 8 nucleotides agree with TRBD1. CDR3 nucleotide sequence: TGTGCCAGCAGTGGACCAGGGACAGGCGAGCAAGAGACCCAGTACTTC. Translation: CASSGPGTGEQETQYF.